This T cell receptor (beta chain) came from a study of blood T cell repertoires in COVID-19 (dated by TCRdb to about 2020). Regarding the study in general: The collaborator samples originated in the United States, Italy and Spain and spanned the acute and convalescent phases of COVID-19. The material from the prospective study consisted of cDNA or gDNA derived from T cells, B-cell-depleted T cells, or PBMCs. The dataset comprised deeply sampled blood TCRbeta repertoires from subjects exposed to, actively infected with, or recovered from COVID-19. The repertoires were released in a freely available public database intended as a resource for research on the immune response to SARS-CoV-2. Samples were obtained from the ongoing ImmuneRACE study (first 160 participants) and from 1,254 subjects provided by 6 global collaborators. A de-identified subject ID, COVID-19 status, age in years and sex were almost always included in the sample metadata. Where available, HLA class I and class II types were obtained from metadata supplied by the sample provider rather than from assay-based typing.

What the research found in general, with its limitations: How much clinical and demographic metadata was included differed by source and by participant, and the metadata was provided uncurated.

TCRbeta CDR3 regions were amplified from genomic DNA using the immunoSEQ Assay, a bias-controlled multiplex PCR. The paper's processing steps were these. The number of nucleated cells in each sample was estimated from the amplification of reference gene primers within the assay. Sequence reads were collapsed and filtered to measure the absolute abundance of every unique TCRbeta CDR3 rearrangement. For each sample, productive Simpson clonality was calculated by taking the square root of Simpson's diversity index across productive rearrangements. Entries here come from immuneACCESS through TCRdb and include only in-frame sequences with V and J called. Some clones fail to appear in such tables; in the studies checked, an unresolved V gene covers under half of the shortfall, and the cause of the remainder is unknown. The V and J calls and the clone size are those of that table, but D and trimming were determined from the DNA. This sample comprises hundreds of thousands of clones, 85% of them detected only once. The ten largest clones add up to roughly 7.8% of the sample.

Comment on this clone: Its antigen has not been determined. No clone much larger than this one lies a single base away; base qualities are absent.

The collaborating institutions used their own protocols to collect whole blood in K2EDTA tubes. For TCRbeta analysis, collaborators shipped samples as frozen whole blood, isolated PBMCs, or DNA extracted from either of those sample types. The sequence derives from a human donor in a cohort sampled during active COVID-19. Sequencing used peripheral blood.

The CDR3 sequence is CASSLESGEAFF. The DNA reads TGTGCCAGCAGCTTAGAATCGGGTGAAGCTTTCTTT. The chain uses TRBV11-3 and TRBJ1-1; confidence is insufficient to name the D gene. Per the germline V gene, SGHNT is the CDR1 and YENEEA is the CDR2. Spanning cysteine to phenylalanine, the CDR3 consists of 12 amino acids. The DNA shown is the 36-base CDR3, in frame from base 1. Relative to germline, V is 0 bases shorter and J is 7 bases shorter, with 6 bases between their ends.